The T cell receptor (beta chain) under discussion was sequenced for a study of T cell responses to AZD1222 COVID-19 vaccine. The V end was cut by 5 bases, the J end by 4 bases, with 12 bases between. This CDR3 contains 14 residues. Germline V gene sequence: CDR1 LNHNV, CDR2 YYDKDF (reference sequence). Study outcomes and limitations: Unmutated regions of variants are reportedly targeted by nearly half of spike-specific TCRs.

Assay: immunoSEQ multiplex PCR; the TCRdb copy retains only in-frame clones and omits some. The sample carries 100,000 to 150,000 clones, more than 70% recorded once. Comments on this clone: The antigen remains undetermined.

Sequenced material: peripheral blood, taken on day 0 of AZD1222 vaccination. The V gene is TRBV15, the J gene TRBJ1-5, with D possibly being TRBD1 (5 bases). This TCR was recovered from an adult in good health. CDR3 bases: TGTGCCACCAGCGAAAGACAGACGAATCAGCCCCAGCATTTT. As protein: CATSERQTNQPQHF.